This TCR beta chain is from a study of naive and memory T cell subsets. General observations from the study: Over 85% of naive TCR sequences appeared only once, unlike memory subsets.

V lost 3 bases and J lost 1, with 9 bases in between. This CDR3 spans 13 amino acids. In germline, CDR1 is SQVTM, CDR2 ANQGSEA. Both TRBC1 and TRBC2 were covered by a beta constant-region primer of two equimolar oligonucleotides. TCRdb passed the UMI-ligation and nested PCR reads through MiXCR, listing each CDR3 protein once. The sample includes roughly 140,000 distinct CDR3 sequences, around 15% of them seen just once. On this clonotype: Its antigen remains unidentified.

What was sequenced was naive CD4+ T cells from blood. The receptor was derived from a human donor in good health. This chain joins TRBV29-1 and TRBJ1-2, with D maybe TRBD1 (6 bases). CDR3 loop: CSVEGGDNYGYTF. CDR3 coding DNA: TGCAGCGTTGAGGGGGGCGATAACTATGGCTACACCTTC. Variable domain in full (rest from reference TRBV29-1 and TRBJ1-2): SAVISQKPSRDICQRGTSLTIQCQVDSQVTMMFWYRQQPGQSLTLIATANQGSEATYESGFVIDKFPISRPNLTFSTLTVSNMSPEDSSIYLCSVEGGDNYGYTFGSGTRLTVV.